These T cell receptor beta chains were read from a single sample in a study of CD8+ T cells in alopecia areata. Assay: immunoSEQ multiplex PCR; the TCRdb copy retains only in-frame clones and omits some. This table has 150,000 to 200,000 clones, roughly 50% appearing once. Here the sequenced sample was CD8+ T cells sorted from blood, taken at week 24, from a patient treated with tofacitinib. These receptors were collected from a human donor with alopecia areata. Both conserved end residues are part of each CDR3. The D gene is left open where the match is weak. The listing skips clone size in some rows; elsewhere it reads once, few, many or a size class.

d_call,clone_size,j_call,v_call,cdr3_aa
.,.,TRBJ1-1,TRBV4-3,CASSPPEGPRGTEAFF
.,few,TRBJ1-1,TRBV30,CAWSEGTGPGTEAFF
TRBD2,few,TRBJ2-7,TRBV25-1,CASSESGGGEQYF
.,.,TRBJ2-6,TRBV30,CACGIWDSGANVLTF
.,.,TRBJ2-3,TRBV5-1,CASRQSEKDTQYF
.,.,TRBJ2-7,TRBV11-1,CASSPSGSEQYF
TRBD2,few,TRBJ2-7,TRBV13,CASSLRPGLETEQYF
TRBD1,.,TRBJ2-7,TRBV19,CASSIRTGIAYEQYF
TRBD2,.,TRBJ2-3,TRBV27,CASSSRLAGGQADTQYF
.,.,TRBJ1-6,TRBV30,CAWSSQQDYNSPLHF
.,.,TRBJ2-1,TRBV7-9,CASGENEQFF